This entry lists 14 T cell receptor beta chains sequenced from one sample in a study of early T cells in non-severe SARS-CoV-2 infection. TCRdb itself ran the 5' RACE reads through MiXCR, one entry per CDR3 protein. The sample has around 30,000 distinct CDR3 sequences; around 5.1% are singletons. The specimen was whole blood. The receptors originated from an adult who was a healthcare worker with PCR-confirmed SARS-CoV-2 infection or an uninfected control (not recorded which).

This clonotype was found many times. V and J are TRBV20-1 and TRBJ1-6, with TRBD1 matching over 7 bases. The CDR3 length is 13 residues. Trimming took 5 bases from V and 7 from J; bases not matched to a gene: 5. Per germline, CDR1 DFQATT and CDR2 SNEGSKA (reference sequence). The CDR3 DNA sequence: TGCAGTGCTTCAGGACAGGAAAATTCACCCCTCCACTTT. Amino acid sequence: CSASGQENSPLHF.

This clonotype was seen repeatedly, ten times or more. The CDR3 here is CAISESYDRVNSPLHF. Here the CDR3 DNA reads TGTGCCATCAGTGAGTCGTACGACAGGGTTAATTCACCCCTCCACTTT. The J gene is TRBJ1-6, the V gene TRBV10-3; 7 nucleotides agree with TRBD1. This CDR3 is built from 16 residues. In germline, CDR1 is ENHRY, CDR2 SYGVKD. Trimming at V came to 0 bases and at J to 6 bases, leaving 5 bases not matched to a gene.

The chain carries TRBV9 and TRBJ2-5; 10 bases map to TRBD1. From germline, CDR1 is SGDLS and CDR2 YYNGEE. After removal of 3 bases from V and 5 bases from J, the junction contained 7 bases not matched to a gene. The CDR3 length is 15 residues. Written as DNA, the CDR3 is TGTGCCAGCAGCGGCGACAGGGGGCAGCAGGAGACCCAGTACTTC. The encoded protein is CASSGDRGQQETQYF.

Ten or more counts support this clonotype. This sequence joins TRBV19 and TRBJ2-2; a possible D gene is TRBD1 (5 bases). The CDR3 contains 14 residues. The germline V gene encodes CDR1 LNHDA and CDR2 SQIVND (reference sequence). Deletions cut 7 bases from V and 5 bases from J, with 14 bases between. CDR3 protein: CASTHLDRTGELFF. The CDR3 DNA follows: TGTGCCAGTACCCACCTCGACAGAACCGGGGAGCTGTTTTTT.

This chain uses TRBV3-1 with TRBJ2-2; unclear D gene. Per germline, CDR1 LGHDT and CDR2 YNNKEL (reference sequence). The V end lost 0 bases, the J end lost 7 bases, and 12 bases lay between the germline ends. CDR3 size: 15 residues. The CDR3 DNA sequence: TGTGCCAGCAGCCAAGAGTTACACCAAATCGGGGAGCTGTTTTTT. Translated, it gives CASSQELHQIGELFF.

This clonotype was seen many times. The chain uses TRBV5-4 and TRBJ1-2; maybe TRBD1 (6 bases). With 0 bases removed from V and 7 bases from J, the gap between germline ends came to 13 bases. Germline values: CDR1 SGHNT, CDR2 YYREEE (reference sequence). CDR3 length: 14 amino acids. The CDR3 reads CASSLDIQGTGYTF. The CDR3 region has the DNA TGTGCCAGCAGCTTGGACATACAGGGTACTGGCTACACCTTC.

This clonotype appeared many times. This chain uses TRBV6-1 with TRBJ1-4; a possible D gene is TRBD1 (6 bases). Germline assignment: CDR1 MNHNS and CDR2 SASEGT. The CDR3 is 14 residues long. V lost 7 bases and J lost 8, with 17 bases in between. The CDR3: CASTKTGVYEKLFF. The CDR3 region has the DNA TGTGCCAGCACCAAGACAGGAGTCTACGAAAAACTGTTTTTT.

This chain connects TRBV6-4 to TRBJ2-1; maybe TRBD2 (6 bases). The CDR3 extends over 13 amino acids. Trimming removed 5 bases from V and 6 bases from J, with 11 bases in between. CDR1 and CDR2 (germline): MRHNA, SNTAGT. Here the CDR3 reads CASSHGTGNEQFF. In nucleotides, the CDR3 is TGTGCCAGCAGTCACGGGACTGGCAATGAGCAGTTCTTC.

The V call is TRBV19, the J call TRBJ1-6; D not certain. Germline lookup yields CDR1 LNHDA and CDR2 SQIVND (reference sequence). V lost 3 bases and J 8 bases, leaving 11 bases between the germline ends. The CDR3 length is 14 residues. The CDR3: CASSILTGDSPLHF. The CDR3 DNA reads TGTGCCAGTAGTATTCTGACTGGGGATTCACCCCTCCACTTT.

The J gene is TRBJ2-5, the V gene TRBV7-9; D gene ambiguous. The V end lost 5 bases, the J end lost 3 bases, and 4 bases lay between the germline ends. There are 11 residues in the CDR3. From germline, CDR1 is SEHNR and CDR2 FQNEAQ (reference sequence). The CDR3 loop reads CASSLKETQYF. The DNA for the CDR3 is TGTGCCAGCAGCCTCAAAGAGACCCAGTACTTC.

This clonotype was seen at least ten times. V and J are TRBV14 and TRBJ2-3, with D maybe TRBD2 (5 bases). The germline gives CDR1 SGHDN, CDR2 FVKESK. The CDR3 is 12 amino acids. V lost 8 bases, J lost 7 bases, and 13 bases lay in between. As DNA, the CDR3 is TGTGCCAGCTCCGCGAGGGCTAATACGCAGTATTTT. Amino acid sequence: CASSARANTQYF.

This clonotype was counted many times. The V gene is TRBV12-3 or TRBV12-4, the J gene TRBJ2-3, with D perhaps TRBD2 (5 bases). V dropped 5 bases and J dropped 0 bases, with 12 bases sitting between them. The CDR3 has 15 residues. Written as DNA, the CDR3 is TGTGCCAGCAGTCTAAGCGGATCTAGCACAGATACGCAGTATTTT. It translates to CASSLSGSSTDTQYF.

V and J are TRBV5-1 and TRBJ2-2, with D unclear. Germline V gives CDR1 SGHRS, CDR2 YFSETQ. The length of the CDR3 is 15 residues. Between the trimmed V and J ends, which lost 3 bases and 4 bases, there was a span of 13 bases. The CDR3 nucleotides read TGCGCCAGCAGCTCGGCGGTACGAGGCACCGGGGAGCTGTTTTTT. It encodes CASSSAVRGTGELFF.

This clonotype occurred many times. The chain links TRBV11-2 to TRBJ2-3, with D perhaps matching TRBD2 (5 bases). V shed 1 base and J shed 6 bases, with 11 bases lying between them. The CDR3 spans 14 residues. Germline loops: CDR1 SGHAT, CDR2 FQNNGV. CDR3: CASSLGGVLDTQYF. DNA of the CDR3: TGTGCCAGCAGCTTAGGGGGAGTGTTGGATACGCAGTATTTT.